This T cell receptor beta chain was recovered during a study of control samples from healthy donors and cancer patients. The CDR3 is 15 amino acids. Per germline, CDR1 SGHKS and CDR2 YYEKEE (reference sequence). V was clipped by 3 bases and J by 6 bases; unmatched bases: 8. Using immunoSEQ multiplex PCR, the repertoire was profiled, and TCRdb retains in-frame clones only, with some absent. The top ten hold about 2.2% of the sample, which has 100,000 to 150,000 clones, around 93% seen once. The V call is TRBV5-5, the J call TRBJ2-2; 7 bases line up with TRBD1. The sequence was collected from a woman aged 45-60 years in good health. The sample taken for sequencing was blood. CDR3 bases: TGTGCCAGCAGCTACGACAGGGTGCGAGCCGGGGAGCTGTTTTTT. The encoded protein is CASSYDRVRAGELFF.